This T cell receptor (beta chain) originates from a study of spatial heterogeneity in lung cancer. One entry per CDR3 protein, called by TCRdb with MiXCR from the 5' RACE reads. The table shows some 80,000 distinct CDR3 sequences, with about 8.5% occurring only once. Time point meaning: sample taken at primary tumor resection. Whole RNA obtained from tumor, nontumor lung or frozen PBMC underwent sequencing without sorting. Trimming removed 3 bases from V and 0 bases from J, with 12 bases in between. Germline V CDR1 and CDR2: LNHDA, SQIVND (reference sequence). The CDR3 is 15 residues long. The clonotype comes from a male donor with early-stage non-small cell lung cancer. This chain links TRBV19 with TRBJ2-7, with a tentative D call TRBD2 (5 bases). The sequenced sample was PBMCs, obtained at surgery. The CDR3 DNA follows: TGTGCCAGTAGTATCGATCCGGGGAGCTCCTACGAGCAGTACTTC. This codes for CASSIDPGSSYEQYF.